This TCR beta chain was identified during a study of technical replicates of blood from several donors. The table came from immunoSEQ multiplex PCR; TCRdb's copy has only in-frame clones and leaves some out. The sample lists 74,000 or so clones, around 90% occurring once. The sequence came from a human donor in good health. Sequenced material: T cells isolated from PBMCs.

This CDR3 reads CSVVMGLTAYEQYF. In nucleotides, the CDR3 is TGCAGCGTTGTAATGGGGCTGACGGCATACGAGCAGTACTTC. This sequence joins TRBV29-1 and TRBJ2-7, with D possibly TRBD1 on 5 matching bases. The length of the CDR3 is 14 residues. Trimming took 4 bases from V and 4 from J, leaving 17 bases between them. Looked up from germline, CDR1 is SQVTM and CDR2 is ANQGSEA.